The 13 T cell receptor beta chains reported below all come from one sample, sequenced in a study of blood T cells in healthy people across ages. The use of a sample-barcoded 5' primer and a J-beta primer mix characterized a second PCR of about 7 to 12 cycles. Using its own MiXCR run on the 5' RACE reads, TCRdb lists one record per CDR3 protein. The sample records 800,000 or so distinct CDR3 sequences, around 25% being singletons. The sample was also reused in another study, on T cells of mothers and their children.

Sequenced sample: blood. These receptors all stem from a boy aged 5-17 years in good health.

This clonotype has a handful of counts. The genes are TRBV28 and TRBJ2-7; D might be TRBD1 or TRBD2, each matching 6 bases. This CDR3 contains 15 residues. The germline gives CDR1 MDHEN, CDR2 SYDVKM. Trimming stripped 3 bases from V and 2 bases from J, with 14 bases between. DNA of the CDR3: TGTGCCAGCAGTTTTTTGGAGGGGGGCGCCTACGAGCAGTACTTC. This translates into CASSFLEGGAYEQYF.

The chain couples TRBV20-1 to TRBJ2-1, with unresolved D. The CDR3 sequence is 14 residues long. Trimming shortened V by 0 bases and J by 3 bases, and 9 bases separated the two germline ends. Germline V CDR1 and CDR2: DFQATT, SNEGSKA (reference sequence). This CDR3 reads CSARDRTNYNEQFF. The CDR3 region has the DNA TGCAGTGCTAGAGACCGGACCAACTACAATGAGCAGTTCTTC.

This clonotype was seen a few times. The CDR3 DNA reads as TGTGCCAGCCAGTTAGTTAATGAGCAGTTCTTC. Translated, it gives CASQLVNEQFF. The J gene is TRBJ2-1, the V gene TRBV6-2 or TRBV6-3; no firm D call. The germline V and J ends were trimmed by 8 bases and 7 bases, with 9 bases remaining between them. Germline CDR1 reads MNHEY; CDR2 reads SVGEGT. The CDR3 covers 11 residues.

In its sample, this clonotype was seen a few times. The junction departs from germline at one end; a sequencing error may be responsible. The chain employs TRBV7-2 and TRBJ2-1; TRBD2 matches 10 bases. Germline-derived CDR1 and CDR2 are SGHTA and FQGNSA. The CDR3 length is 15 residues. The CDR3 region is CACSLGTSAYNEQFF. Here the CDR3 DNA reads TGTGCCTGCAGCCTAGGGACTAGCGCCTACAATGAGCAGTTCTTC.

The V and J genes are TRBV6-1 and TRBJ2-7; D perhaps matches TRBD2 (5 bases). CDR1 is MNHNS and CDR2 is SASEGT in the germline V gene. Trimming took 1 base from V and 2 from J, leaving 9 bases between them. The CDR3 sequence is 14 residues long. The CDR3 DNA is TGTGCCAGCAGTGAAGTCAGACTAACCTACGAGCAGTACTTC. Amino acid sequence: CASSEVRLTYEQYF.

This clonotype was seen a handful of times. The V gene is TRBV6-5, the J gene TRBJ2-1; TRBD1 is a possible D gene (6 bases). The CDR3 runs to 16 residues. Germline V gene lookup returns CDR1 MNHEY and CDR2 SVGAGI. V was cut by 2 bases and J by 0 bases, with 11 bases left in between. The CDR3 sequence: CASSYRGSGSYNEQFF. The DNA of the CDR3 is TGTGCCAGCAGTTACAGGGGGTCGGGCTCCTACAATGAGCAGTTCTTC.

This rearrangement joins TRBV9 to TRBJ2-3, with D hard to call. Trimming took 0 bases from V and 3 from J, leaving 11 bases between them. The CDR3 spans 15 residues. Per germline, CDR1 SGDLS and CDR2 YYNGEE. CDR3 sequence (DNA): TGTGCCAGCAGCGTAGAGCCACGGCAGACAGATACGCAGTATTTT. As protein: CASSVEPRQTDTQYF.

The rearrangement links TRBV7-8 to TRBJ2-3; D not certain. Germline V gene sequence: CDR1 SGHVS, CDR2 FQNEAQ. V lost 5 bases, J lost 2 bases, and 14 bases lay in between. The CDR3 consists of 15 residues. CDR3 nucleotides: TGTGCCAGCAGCAATACCGGTGGGCTCACAGATACGCAGTATTTT. This gives the protein CASSNTGGLTDTQYF.

This clonotype was detected a few times. The chain links TRBV15 to TRBJ2-2, with 8 bases that match TRBD1. The trim removed 5 bases at V and 2 bases at J, leaving 10 bases unmatched. This CDR3 contains 17 residues. CDR1 and CDR2 from the germline V gene are LNHNV and YYDKDF (reference sequence). CDR3 nucleotide sequence: TGTGCCACCAGCGTCGGGCCAGGGGGCTTTAACACCGGGGAGCTGTTTTTT. Amino acids: CATSVGPGGFNTGELFF.

Worth noting for this clonotype: This may be a read error, as it is one base from a much larger clone. The chain employs TRBV7-9 and TRBJ2-5; 8 nucleotides line up with TRBD1. The CDR3 sequence is 14 residues long. Germline V gives CDR1 SEHNR, CDR2 FQNEAQ (reference sequence). CDR3 nucleotides: TGTGCCAGCAGCCCTTCCGGGACAGGAGAGGCCCAGTACTTC. Its protein is CASSPSGTGEAQYF.

Only a few counts were recorded for this clonotype. The chain recombines TRBV3-1 with TRBJ2-7; D not resolved. V was pared by 0 bases and J by 2 bases, with 14 bases between. Germline-derived CDR1 and CDR2 are LGHDT and YNNKEL (reference sequence). The CDR3 is made up of 16 amino acids. CDR3 sequence (DNA): TGTGCCAGCAGCCAAGATTGGTCTCGTATCCCCTACGAGCAGTACTTC. This encodes CASSQDWSRIPYEQYF.

This clonotype appeared a few times. V is TRBV4-3 and J is TRBJ1-5; D perhaps matches TRBD1 (5 bases). V lost 1 base and J lost 5, with 12 bases in between. CDR1 LGHNA and CDR2 YSLEER come from the germline V gene. The CDR3 extends over 15 amino acids. As DNA, the CDR3 is TGCGCCAGCAGCCAAGGTATAGGGGTTTATCAGCCCCAGCATTTT. It yields the protein CASSQGIGVYQPQHF.

This rearrangement joins TRBV20-1 to TRBJ2-5, with 8 bases matching TRBD2. From germline, CDR1 is DFQATT and CDR2 SNEGSKA (reference sequence). V gave up 6 bases and J gave up 5 bases; unmatched junction bases: 11. The CDR3 totals 14 residues. For the CDR3, the DNA is TGCAGTGCGGGCTTAGCGGGGAGGCACGAGACCCAGTACTTC. Protein: CSAGLAGRHETQYF.